Reported below is one TCR beta chain. Its recognized antigen is unknown. Base quality data are lacking; no much larger clone is found one base away. The run used an Illumina HiSeq 1500. TCRdb trimmed public reads at Q25 via fastp, called clones via MiXCR and kept in-frame beta chains. Duplicate CDR3 protein sequences are folded into a single record with the most common DNA and genes. Here the sample has approximately 1,000,000 distinct CDR3 sequences; around 32% occur a single time. Together, the top ten hold 13% of the sample. Counted from cysteine to phenylalanine, this CDR3 has 14 amino acids. Left in the record is the CDR3 DNA by itself, 42 bases read in frame from the first base. V is shortened by 5 bases, J by 10 bases, and the region joining them spans 18 bases. The germline V gene (reference sequence) supplies CDR1 MNHEY and CDR2 SMNVEV. This specimen belongs to a study of T cell repertoires in cytomegalovirus infection (dated by TCRdb to between 2019 and 2020). The study in broad terms: Peptide stimulations targeted recently identified HLA-C-restricted CMV epitopes, whose presentation resists viral immunomodulation, together with well-studied HLA-B-restricted epitopes. Because public TCR beta signatures pointed to carriage of CMV infection together with the matching HLA type, the HLA type of each donor mattered for the analysis.

The sample's treatment or condition label is to be understood as: in vitro stimulation with specific CMV peptide epitopes to enrich CMV-specific T cells. Study-level results and caveats: In both this cohort and an independent roughly 350-donor cohort, the cumulative frequency of public TCR beta family members distinguished carriers of CMV infection plus the relevant HLA type. The ex vivo response was dominated by HLA-C-restricted CMV-specific TCR beta clonotypes, which also provided the single most frequent clonotype in two of eight donors.

The sequence was collected from a human donor in good health (CMV status not recorded). Some clones in this sample may be carry-over from other donors' samples. Rearrangement joined TRBV27 to TRBJ2-1; TRBD2 might be the D gene, on 6 matching bases. The material sequenced was cultured CD8+ T cells from PBMCs, taken from culture after CMV antigen stimulation. The CDR3 region reads CASSVGRGGKEQFF. The sequence in DNA is TGTGCCAGCAGTGTCGGACGCGGCGGGAAAGAGCAGTTCTTC.